A selection of T cell receptor beta chains follows, all from one sample in a study of identical twins. TCRdb analysed the 5' RACE reads with MiXCR anew, one entry per CDR3 protein. The sample has fewer than 800,000 distinct CDR3 sequences, 7% to 7.5% seen once. These same data were also listed under a study on yellow fever vaccine responses in identical twins.

Material: PBMCs. All receptors come from a woman aged 18-30 years in good health. Both conserved end residues are part of each CDR3. D genes are given only for firm matches. Some rows mark clone size as missing; the rest say once, few, many or name a class of expanded clone.

clone size,V gene,J gene,D gene,CDR3 DNA,CDR3 protein
many,TRBV7-8,TRBJ2-2,TRBD2,TGTGCCAGCAGCTTATTGGAAACTAGCGGGACCGGGGAGCTGTTTTTT,CASSLLETSGTGELFF
few,TRBV5-1,TRBJ2-5,-,TGCGCCAGCAGCCCCGGGGGTAGCTTGGAAGAGACCCAGTACTTC,CASSPGGSLEETQYF
few,TRBV11-3,TRBJ2-1,TRBD1,TGTGCCAGCAGCTTAGTTGACAGGGTGAAGTGGGGTTACAATGAGCAGTTCTTC,CASSLVDRVKWGYNEQFF
-,TRBV6-5,TRBJ1-1,TRBD1,TGTGCCAGCAGTTCCTGGGACAGGACTGAAGCTTTCTTT,CASSSWDRTEAFF
many,TRBV7-9,TRBJ2-7,TRBD1,TGTGCCAGCAGCTCGGGACAGATCTACGAGCAGTACTTC,CASSSGQIYEQYF
many,TRBV12-3/TRBV12-4,TRBJ1-5,TRBD1,TGTGCCAGCAGTTCCGGGACAGGGAGAAATCAGCCCCAGCATTTT,CASSSGTGRNQPQHF
-,TRBV6-2/TRBV6-3,TRBJ2-5,-,TGTGCCAGCAACCAGGGTAGAGAGACCCAGTACTTC,CASNQGRETQYF
-,TRBV5-1,TRBJ2-7,-,TGCGCCAGCAGCTATCGGGGGCATGGCTCCTACGAGCAGTACTTC,CASSYRGHGSYEQYF
few,TRBV12-3/TRBV12-4,TRBJ2-1,TRBD2,TGTGCCAGTGTAGCGGGAGGGGCCTACAATGAGCAGTTCTTC,CASVAGGAYNEQFF
few,TRBV27,TRBJ2-1,-,TGTGCCAGCAGTCCCCGAGAGGGGCGCATGAATGAGCAGTTCTTC,CASSPREGRMNEQFF
few,TRBV12-3/TRBV12-4,TRBJ1-6,TRBD1,TGTGCCAGCAGCGCCGGGACAGGGGGAAGAAATTCACCCCTCCACTTT,CASSAGTGGRNSPLHF
many,TRBV24-1,TRBJ2-3,TRBD2,TGTGCCACCAGTGCTAGCGGGCGGACAGATACGCAGTATTTT,CATSASGRTDTQYF
few,TRBV12-3/TRBV12-4,TRBJ1-6,-,TGTGCCAGCAGTTTAGGCAGATCGGGGAATTCACCCCTCCACTTT,CASSLGRSGNSPLHF
few,TRBV6-2/TRBV6-3,TRBJ1-5,-,TGTGCCAGCAGCGACGGGTACGGACAGCCCCAGCATTTT,CASSDGYGQPQHF
many,TRBV12-3/TRBV12-4,TRBJ1-2,TRBD1,TGTGCCAGCAGCTGGGGGACAGGGGCTAACTATGGCTACACCTTC,CASSWGTGANYGYTF
many,TRBV20-1,TRBJ1-4,TRBD1,TGCAGTGCTCCGACAGGGGGGAGTGAAAAACTGTTTTTT,CSAPTGGSEKLFF
many,TRBV5-6,TRBJ2-7,TRBD2,TGTGCCAGCAGCTTGGGGGCGCTAGCGGGAGTTAAGAGGGACGAGCAGTACTTC,CASSLGALAGVKRDEQYF
many,TRBV20-1,TRBJ2-3,TRBD2,TGCAGTGCTAGTGTGGTAGCGGGGGGCTCAGATACGCAGTATTTT,CSASVVAGGSDTQYF
many,TRBV24-1,TRBJ1-1,-,TGTGCCACCAGTGATTCTTTGGCCAGCCAAGCTTTCTTT,CATSDSLASQAFF
few,TRBV29-1,TRBJ2-3,-,TGCAGCGTTGTTCTGCCCAGAAGCACAGATACGCAGTATTTT,CSVVLPRSTDTQYF
few,TRBV2,TRBJ2-4,-,TGTGCCAGCTTTGAGGACCCCGGGGCCAAAAACATTCAGTACTTC,CASFEDPGAKNIQYF
few,TRBV29-1,TRBJ2-3,TRBD2,TGCAGCGTTGAAGCCCGACCGGGGGGGCGAACAGATACGCAGTATTTT,CSVEARPGGRTDTQYF